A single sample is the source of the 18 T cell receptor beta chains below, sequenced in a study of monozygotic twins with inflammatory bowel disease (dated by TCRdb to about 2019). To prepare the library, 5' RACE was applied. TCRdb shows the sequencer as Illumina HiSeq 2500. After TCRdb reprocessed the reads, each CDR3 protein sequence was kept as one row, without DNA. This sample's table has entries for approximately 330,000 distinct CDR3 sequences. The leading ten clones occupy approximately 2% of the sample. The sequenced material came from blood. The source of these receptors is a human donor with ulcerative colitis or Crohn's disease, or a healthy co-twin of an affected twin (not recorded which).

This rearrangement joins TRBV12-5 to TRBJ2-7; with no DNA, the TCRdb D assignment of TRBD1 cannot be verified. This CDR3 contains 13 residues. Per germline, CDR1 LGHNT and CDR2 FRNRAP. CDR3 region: CASGRDRGYEQYF.

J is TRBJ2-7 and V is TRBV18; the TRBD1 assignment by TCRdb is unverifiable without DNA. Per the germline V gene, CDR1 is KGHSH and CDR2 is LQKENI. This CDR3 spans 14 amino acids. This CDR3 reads CASSRSGQSYEQYF. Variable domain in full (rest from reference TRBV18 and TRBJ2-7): NAGVMQNPRHLVRRRGQEARLRCSPMKGHSHVYWYRQLPEEGLKFMVYLQKENIIDESGMPKERFSAEFPKEGPSILRIQQVVRGDSAAYFCASSRSGQSYEQYFGPGTRLTVT.

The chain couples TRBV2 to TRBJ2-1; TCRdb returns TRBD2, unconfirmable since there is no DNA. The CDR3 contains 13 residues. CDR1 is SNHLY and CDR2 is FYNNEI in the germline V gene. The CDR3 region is CASSRGGAYEQFF.

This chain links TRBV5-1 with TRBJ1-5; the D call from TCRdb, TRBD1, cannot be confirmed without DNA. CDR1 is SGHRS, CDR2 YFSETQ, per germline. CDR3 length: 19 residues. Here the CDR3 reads CASKPPGGRDRGLDQPQHF.

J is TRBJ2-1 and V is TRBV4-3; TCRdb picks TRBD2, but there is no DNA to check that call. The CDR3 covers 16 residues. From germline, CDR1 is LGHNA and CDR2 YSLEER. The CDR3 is CASSPGTASSYNEQFF.

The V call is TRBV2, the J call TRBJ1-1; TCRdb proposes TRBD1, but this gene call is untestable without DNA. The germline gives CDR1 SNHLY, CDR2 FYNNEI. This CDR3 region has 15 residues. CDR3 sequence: CASTSPQQANTEAFF. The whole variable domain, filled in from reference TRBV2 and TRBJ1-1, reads EPEVTQTPSHQVTQMGQEVILRCVPISNHLYFYWYRQILGQKVEFLVSFYNNEISEKSEIFDDQFSVERPDGSNFTLKIRSTKLEDSAMYFCASTSPQQANTEAFFGQGTRLTVV.

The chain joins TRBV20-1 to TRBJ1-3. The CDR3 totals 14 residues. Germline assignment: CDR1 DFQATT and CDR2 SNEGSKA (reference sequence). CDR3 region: CSALGQNSGNTIYF.

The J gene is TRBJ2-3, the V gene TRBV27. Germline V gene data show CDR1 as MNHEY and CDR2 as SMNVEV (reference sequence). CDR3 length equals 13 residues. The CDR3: CASSLILADTQYF.

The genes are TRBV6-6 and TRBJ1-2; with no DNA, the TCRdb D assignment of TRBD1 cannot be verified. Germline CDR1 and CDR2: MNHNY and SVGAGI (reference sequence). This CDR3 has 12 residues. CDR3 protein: CASSYVKGHFTF.

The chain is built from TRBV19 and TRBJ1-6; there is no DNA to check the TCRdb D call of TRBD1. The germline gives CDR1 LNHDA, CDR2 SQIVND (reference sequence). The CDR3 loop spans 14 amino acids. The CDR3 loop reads CASTLGPVGSPLHF.

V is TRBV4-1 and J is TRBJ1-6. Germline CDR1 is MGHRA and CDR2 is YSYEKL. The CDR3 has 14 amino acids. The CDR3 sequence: CASSRLDADSPLHF.

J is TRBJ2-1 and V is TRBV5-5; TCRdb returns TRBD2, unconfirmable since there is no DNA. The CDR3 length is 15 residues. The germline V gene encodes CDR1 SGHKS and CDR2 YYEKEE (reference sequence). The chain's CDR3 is CASSSPGLGFFEQFF.

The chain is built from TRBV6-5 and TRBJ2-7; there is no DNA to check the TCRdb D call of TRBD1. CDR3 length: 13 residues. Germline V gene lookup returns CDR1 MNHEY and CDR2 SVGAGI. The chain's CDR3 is CASRQQGRPEQYF.

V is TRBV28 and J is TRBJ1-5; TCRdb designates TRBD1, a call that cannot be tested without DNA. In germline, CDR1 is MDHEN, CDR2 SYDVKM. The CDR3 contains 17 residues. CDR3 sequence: CASSLLGAGGSNQPQHF.

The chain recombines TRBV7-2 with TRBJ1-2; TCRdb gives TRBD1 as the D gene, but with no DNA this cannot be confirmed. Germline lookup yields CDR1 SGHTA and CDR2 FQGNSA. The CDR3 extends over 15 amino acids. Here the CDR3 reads CASSLSGWGSYGYTF. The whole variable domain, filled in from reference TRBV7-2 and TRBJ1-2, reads GAGVSQSPSNKVTEKGKDVELRCDPISGHTALYWYRQSLGQGLEFLIYFQGNSAPDKSGLPSDRFSAERTGGSVSTLTIQRTQQEDSAVYLCASSLSGWGSYGYTFGSGTRLTVV.

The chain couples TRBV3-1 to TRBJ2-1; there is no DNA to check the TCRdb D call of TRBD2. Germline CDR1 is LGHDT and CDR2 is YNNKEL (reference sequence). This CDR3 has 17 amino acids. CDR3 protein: CASSRSRAREGWNEQFF.

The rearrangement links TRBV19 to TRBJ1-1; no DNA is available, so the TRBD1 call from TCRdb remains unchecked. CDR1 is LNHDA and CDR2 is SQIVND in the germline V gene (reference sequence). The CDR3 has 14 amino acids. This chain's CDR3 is CASSAGQGGTEAFF.

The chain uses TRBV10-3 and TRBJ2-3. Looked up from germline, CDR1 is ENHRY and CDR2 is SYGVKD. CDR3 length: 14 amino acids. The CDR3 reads CAISGTVSTDTQYF.